This TCR beta chain was identified in a study of blood T cell repertoires in COVID-19. The overall study: The samples span acute and convalescent COVID-19 from the United States, Italy and Spain. T cells, B-cell-depleted T cells, or PBMCs provided the cDNA or gDNA that served as material.

Some clones are missing from TCRdb's copy, which holds only in-frame ones; the method was immunoSEQ multiplex PCR. This table holds about 240,000 clones, 81% found once. Trimming removed 0 bases at V and 3 bases at J, with 10 bases between. The CDR3 covers 14 residues. Germline assignment: CDR1 SGHRS and CDR2 YFSETQ. Seattle patient enrollment occurred during active infection, with longitudinal follow-up thereafter. V gene TRBV5-1 combines with J gene TRBJ2-7, with unresolved D. The receptor was derived from a woman of 80 years or more with COVID-19, enrolled during active disease. The sequenced sample consisted of peripheral blood. CDR3 residues: CASSLALTGYEQYF. The CDR3 nucleotides read TGCGCCAGCAGCTTGGCCTTGACGGGCTACGAGCAGTACTTC.